The 2 T cell receptor beta chains below come from one sample, sequenced in a study of shared clonotypes between healthy human individuals. Assay: immunoSEQ multiplex PCR; the TCRdb copy retains only in-frame clones and omits some. The sample includes some 1.5 million clones, 95% to 99% of them seen just once. Sequenced material: naive CD4+ T cells sorted from blood. Subset: CD45RA+ positively selected. These receptor sequences come from a man aged 25-45 years in good health.

V is TRBV28 and J is TRBJ1-5, with unresolved D. The CDR3 sequence is 11 residues long. From germline, CDR1 is MDHEN and CDR2 SYDVKM. Trimming took off 10 bases at V and 5 bases at J, with 9 bases between the two ends. CDR3 bases: TGTGCCACGCATTCACATCAGCCCCAGCATTTT. Amino acids: CATHSHQPQHF.

The rearrangement uses TRBV5-1 and TRBJ2-2, with 8 bases lining up with TRBD2. The germline V gene has CDR1 SGHRS and CDR2 YFSETQ. The CDR3 covers 15 residues. After removal of 2 bases from V and 6 bases from J, the junction contained 6 bases not matched to a gene. The CDR3 DNA sequence: TGCGCCAGCAGCTTATCGGGAGGGCCGGCCGGGGAGCTGTTTTTT. This codes for CASSLSGGPAGELFF.